The rows below give T cell receptor beta chains drawn from one sample of a study of blood T cells in healthy people across ages. TCRdb re-called the 5' RACE reads with MiXCR, one entry per CDR3 protein. The data contain a few hundred thousand distinct CDR3 sequences, about 55% of them singletons. Input material: blood. The source of these receptors is a man aged 55-75 years in good health. Both conserved end residues are part of each CDR3. The D gene is left open where the match is weak. Clone size, where shown, is once, few, many, or a class for clones that have expanded.

d_call j_call v_call clone_size cdr3_aa cdr3_nt
TRBD2 TRBJ2-3 TRBV2 . CASITTSLARTQYF TGTGCCAGCATCACGACTAGCTTGGCGAGGACGCAGTATTTT
. TRBJ2-1 TRBV7-2 . CASSPFFAGSSYNEQFF TGTGCTAGCAGCCCCTTTTTTGCGGGGAGCTCCTACAATGAGCAGTTCTTC
. TRBJ1-5 TRBV20-1 . CSARDTRTANQPQHF TGCAGTGCTAGAGATACGAGGACAGCCAATCAGCCCCAGCATTTT
. TRBJ2-7 TRBV6-5 many CASSYSGGPRIGGYEQYF TGTGCCAGCAGTTACTCGGGGGGGCCCCGCATAGGGGGCTACGAGCAGTACTTC
. TRBJ1-5 TRBV6-2/TRBV6-3 . CASTPTRRGNQPQHF TGTGCCAGCACCCCAACGCGAAGGGGGAATCAGCCCCAGCATTTT
. TRBJ2-7 TRBV20-1 many CSASDTNSYEQYF TGCAGTGCTAGTGACACGAACTCCTACGAGCAGTACTTC
. TRBJ2-3 TRBV12-3/TRBV12-4 many CASSLKAGRTDTQYF TGTGCCAGCAGTTTAAAGGCAGGGCGCACAGATACGCAGTATTTT
TRBD2 TRBJ2-5 TRBV7-2 few CASSLGYPGTKQETQYF TGTGCCAGCAGCTTAGGATACCCCGGGACTAAACAAGAGACCCAGTACTTC
. TRBJ2-5 TRBV29-1 many CSADQETQYF TGCAGCGCAGATCAAGAGACCCAGTACTTC
TRBD1 TRBJ2-7 TRBV10-2 many CASSDPGQGSSYEQYF TGCGCCAGCAGTGACCCGGGACAGGGGAGCTCCTACGAGCAGTACTTC
TRBD2 TRBJ2-1 TRBV6-5 . CASSYQLAGANEQFF TGTGCCAGCAGTTACCAACTAGCGGGGGCGAATGAGCAGTTCTTC
. TRBJ2-5 TRBV6-1 . CASSIGVGETQYF TGTGCCAGCAGCATAGGAGTGGGGGAGACCCAGTACTTC
TRBD1 TRBJ1-3 TRBV20-1 few CSATDRRRSGNTIYF TGCAGTGCTACGGACAGGCGACGCTCTGGAAACACCATATATTTT
TRBD2 TRBJ2-3 TRBV28 . CASSLRLAMDTQYF TGTGCCAGCAGTTTGAGACTAGCGATGGATACGCAGTATTTT
TRBD1 TRBJ2-4 TRBV18 . CASSPADRGLTKNIQYF TGTGCCAGCTCACCGGCCGACAGGGGGCTAACCAAAAACATTCAGTACTTC
. TRBJ2-4 TRBV20-1 few CSARIGGSGNIQYF TGCAGTGCTAGAATAGGGGGTAGCGGAAACATTCAGTACTTC
TRBD2 TRBJ2-1 TRBV20-1 few CSARDSGSTYNEQFF TGCAGTGCTAGAGATAGCGGGAGTACCTACAATGAGCAGTTCTTC
TRBD2 TRBJ2-7 TRBV27 . CASSRRALAGVYEQYF TGTGCCAGCAGCCGCCGCGCCCTAGCGGGAGTCTACGAGCAGTACTTC
TRBD2 TRBJ2-7 TRBV7-9 . CASSPSLGLTGLEQYF TGTGCCAGCAGCCCTAGCCTGGGACTAACAGGACTCGAGCAGTACTTC
. TRBJ1-2 TRBV4-3 . CASSQGTDPYGYTF TGCGCCAGCAGCCAAGGGACAGATCCTTATGGCTACACCTTC
. TRBJ2-3 TRBV7-2 . CASSPSAHTDTQYF TGTGCCAGCAGCCCATCGGCCCACACAGATACGCAGTATTTT
TRBD2 TRBJ2-5 TRBV27 few CASRLRPDGTKTYF TGTGCCAGCAGGTTACGACCCGATGGGACTAAAACGTACTTC
. TRBJ2-7 TRBV10-2 . CASSDIGTLSYEQYF TGCGCCAGCAGTGATATCGGGACACTCTCCTACGAGCAGTACTTC
. TRBJ2-1 TRBV7-2 . CASSSRDTANEQFF TGTGCCAGCAGCAGCCGGGACACGGCGAATGAGCAGTTCTTC
. TRBJ1-2 TRBV20-1 . CSARDPGPGGYTF TGCAGTGCTAGAGATCCCGGGCCGGGTGGCTACACCTTC
TRBD1 TRBJ2-7 TRBV11-2 . CASSLGQGAPYEQYF TGTGCCAGCAGCTTAGGACAGGGGGCCCCCTACGAGCAGTACTTC
. TRBJ2-5 TRBV6-7 . CASSFTGTGGTQYF TGTGCCAGCAGTTTTACTGGGACCGGGGGGACCCAGTACTTC
TRBD1 TRBJ2-4 TRBV5-1 . CASSLDLGTGAKNIQYF TGCGCCAGCAGCTTGGACTTAGGGACAGGGGCCAAAAACATTCAGTACTTC
. TRBJ1-1 TRBV7-2 . CASSLGGPGTEAFF TGTGCCAGCAGCTTAGGTGGTCCCGGCACTGAAGCTTTCTTT
. TRBJ2-3 TRBV7-2 . CASSWRQSTDTQYF TGTGCCAGCAGCTGGAGACAAAGCACAGATACGCAGTATTTT
TRBD2 TRBJ2-7 TRBV6-2/TRBV6-3 few CASATSGATYEQYF TGTGCCAGCGCTACTAGCGGAGCGACCTACGAGCAGTACTTC
. TRBJ2-1 TRBV7-2 . CASGFGTRNEQFF TGTGCCAGCGGCTTCGGGACACGTAATGAGCAGTTCTTC
. TRBJ2-7 TRBV20-1 . CSLRGGRYEQYF TGCAGTCTAAGGGGGGGACGCTACGAGCAGTACTTC
. TRBJ2-4 TRBV4-2 once CASSQGGVQNERYF TGTGCCAGCAGCCAAGGAGGCGTCCAAAACGAGCGGTACTTC
TRBD1 TRBJ1-2 TRBV27 . CASSSLTGQGRYGYTF TGTGCCAGCAGTTCGCTAACGGGACAGGGGAGGTATGGCTACACCTTC
TRBD2 TRBJ2-1 TRBV7-2 once CASSLGGGRAHEQFF TGTGCCAGCAGCTTAGGGGGCGGGAGGGCCCATGAGCAGTTCTTC
TRBD1 TRBJ1-2 TRBV29-1 . CSVQTGLYGYTF TGCAGCGTCCAGACAGGGCTCTATGGCTACACCTTC
TRBD2 TRBJ2-7 TRBV7-2 many CASSLSGPPSGPSYEQYF TGTGCCAGCAGCTTAAGTGGGCCTCCTAGCGGGCCTAGCTACGAGCAGTACTTC
. TRBJ2-5 TRBV7-2 . CASSPTGVGGETQYF TGTGCCAGCAGCCCAACTGGAGTGGGAGGAGAGACCCAGTACTTC
TRBD1 TRBJ2-1 TRBV15 . CATSPDRVSSNEQFF TGTGCCACCAGCCCAGACAGGGTTTCCTCCAATGAGCAGTTCTTC
. TRBJ2-5 TRBV12-3/TRBV12-4 . CASTTTEGETQYF TGTGCCAGCACCACAACTGAAGGGGAGACCCAGTACTTC
. TRBJ2-4 TRBV10-3 . CAISESDTHIAKNIQYF TGTGCCATCAGTGAGTCTGATACGCATATAGCCAAAAACATTCAGTACTTC
TRBD2 TRBJ2-1 TRBV11-2 . CASRALAGVGNEQFF TGTGCCAGCAGGGCTCTAGCGGGGGTTGGGAATGAGCAGTTCTTC
TRBD1 TRBJ2-1 TRBV11-2 . CASSLTGGPLNEQFF TGTGCCAGCAGCTTGACAGGGGGGCCCTTAAATGAGCAGTTCTTC
. TRBJ2-3 TRBV24-1 . CATSDFSPDTQYF TGTGCCACCAGTGATTTTAGCCCAGATACGCAGTATTTT
TRBD1 TRBJ2-4 TRBV12-5 . CASGPSGGQGNIQYF TGTGCTAGTGGGCCTTCCGGGGGACAGGGAAACATTCAGTACTTC
. TRBJ2-7 TRBV28 . CAGSFPRDSNEQYF TGTGCCGGCAGTTTTCCCCGGGACTCCAACGAGCAGTACTTC
. TRBJ2-7 TRBV6-5 . CASSPGGSSEQYF TGTGCCAGCAGCCCTGGGGGTTCGAGCGAGCAGTACTTC
. TRBJ1-1 TRBV6-6 few CASSPRGVAEAFF TGTGCCAGCAGTCCCCGTGGGGTGGCTGAAGCTTTCTTT
. TRBJ2-5 TRBV6-5 . CASSPGTGTQYF TGTGCCAGCAGTCCAGGTACTGGGACCCAGTACTTC
TRBD2 TRBJ2-5 TRBV20-1 . CSARDGRGVETQYF TGCAGTGCTAGAGATGGGAGGGGTGTAGAGACCCAGTACTTC
TRBD1 TRBJ2-7 TRBV28 . CASSPPGQGPYEQYF TGTGCCAGCAGTCCACCGGGACAGGGACCCTACGAGCAGTACTTC
. TRBJ2-5 TRBV14 . CASSRQYVETQYF TGTGCCAGCAGCAGACAGTACGTGGAGACCCAGTACTTC
. TRBJ1-2 TRBV15 . CATSRERNYGYTF TGTGCCACCAGCAGAGAACGGAACTATGGCTACACCTTC
. TRBJ2-7 TRBV6-2/TRBV6-3 once CASSQNPGTIPSYEQYF TGTGCCAGCAGCCAAAATCCCGGGACAATCCCCTCCTACGAGCAGTACTTC
. TRBJ2-3 TRBV20-1 . CSARGTGPQYF TGCAGTGCTAGGGGGACTGGCCCGCAGTATTTT
TRBD1 TRBJ2-6 TRBV6-2/TRBV6-3 . CASRRPGQGAGANVLTF TGTGCCAGCAGACGACCGGGACAGGGGGCTGGGGCCAACGTCCTGACTTTC
TRBD2 TRBJ2-3 TRBV12-3/TRBV12-4 . CASSPLTSGMQYF TGTGCCAGCAGCCCTCTTACTAGCGGCATGCAGTATTTT
. TRBJ1-2 TRBV12-3/TRBV12-4 few CASSFSQTVYGYTF TGTGCCAGCAGTTTCAGCCAGACAGTCTATGGCTACACCTTC
TRBD2 TRBJ2-3 TRBV3-1 . CASSQGTGISTSGDSTDTQYF TGTGCCAGCAGCCAAGGGACAGGGATCTCGACTAGCGGGGACTCCACAGATACGCAGTATTTT